The text below deals with one T cell receptor (beta chain). Its target is unknown. This related bone marrow graft donor gave peripheral blood on the day of marrow donation. The ends lost 3 bases at V and 10 bases at J; junction bases unmatched: 8. Per germline, CDR1 SGHKS and CDR2 YYEKEE (reference sequence). This CDR3 spans 15 amino acids. This sample was taken from a study of T cells after posttransplantation cyclophosphamide. Study-level findings and limits: After PTCy, TRB diversity resembled that of CNI/methotrexate controls. Later post-transplant blood repertoires were often dominated by donor CD8+ memory clones. TRB overlap between skin or GI tissue T cells and blood was limited.

Assay used: immunoSEQ multiplex PCR; TCRdb lists only in-frame clones, some missing. In the table there are about 50,000 clones, around 94% of which are singletons. The sequenced sample consisted of PBMCs. The receptor was isolated from a woman in her twenties or thirties in good health and a related stem cell transplant donor. This chain joins TRBV5-5 and TRBJ1-4; 11 positions agree with TRBD1. As DNA, the CDR3 is TGTGCCAGCAGCTGGGGACAGGGGGACTCTGGAAAACTGTTTTTT. It specifies CASSWGQGDSGKLFF.